This TCR beta chain comes out of a study of OX40 agonist ivuxolimab in advanced cancers. Produced via immunoSEQ multiplex PCR; TCRdb's table is partial and in-frame only. The sample includes about 59,000 clones, over 80% of them seen just once. V was pared by 7 bases and J by 1 base, with 5 bases of the junction left unmatched. CDR1 and CDR2 (germline): SQVTM, ANQGSEA. The CDR3 has 13 amino acids. This clone was detected only a few times. The clonotype originates from an adult with an advanced solid tumor such as melanoma, head and neck, liver or kidney cancer. This specimen consisted of CD4+ or CD8+ T cells sorted from blood, obtained in a trial of the OX40 agonist ivuxolimab. This chain joins TRBV29-1 and TRBJ1-2; TRBD1 agrees at 8 bases. The CDR3, as DNA: TGCAGCGGGGGACAGGAGAGTAACTATGGCTACACCTTC. Its translation: CSGGQESNYGYTF.